This T cell receptor beta chain was captured by sequencing in a study of T cell repertoires in cytomegalovirus infection. Turning to the study itself: Indications of both CMV infection and matching HLA type were provided by public TCR beta signatures.

On this clonotype itself: Its specificity is unknown.

TCRdb redid the calling of the reads with MiXCR, one entry per CDR3 protein. The table has roughly 570,000 distinct CDR3 sequences, almost 40% seen once. Per germline, CDR1 SGHDT and CDR2 YYEEEE. The germline V and J ends were trimmed by 4 bases and 3 bases, with 10 bases remaining between them. CDR3 length: 13 residues. The chain uses TRBV5-6 and TRBJ1-2; D is unresolved. The specimen was cultured PBMCs, collected from culture after CMV antigen stimulation. The sequence was collected from a human donor in good health (CMV status not recorded). Some clones in this sample may be carry-over from other donors' samples. The DNA of the CDR3 is TGTGCCAGCAGCCCCGGAGCGGACTATGGCTACACCTTC. Translated, it gives CASSPGADYGYTF.